A selection of T cell receptor beta chains follows, all from one sample in a study of T cells in localized non-small cell lung cancer. TCRdb's copy holds only in-frame clones and misses some; the assay was immunoSEQ multiplex PCR. Among just over 70,000 clones listed, about nine tenths were seen once. Sequencing used peripheral blood, obtained before any cancer treatment. The receptors were sampled from a male donor at least 60 years old with stage III squamous cell lung carcinoma. Both conserved end residues are part of each CDR3. A D gene is named only where the DNA matches it firmly. Some rows have no size entry. The others give once, few or many, or a class for an expanded clone.

V: TRBV28
J: TRBJ1-2
size: .
D: .
DNA: TGTGCCAGCAAGGGGTTGGGGCGCGGGTACACCTTC
CDR3: CASKGLGRGYTF

V: TRBV14
J: TRBJ1-4
size: .
D: TRBD1
DNA: TGTGCCAGCAGCCGGAGGACAGGGATGACTAATGAAAAACTGTTTTTT
CDR3: CASSRRTGMTNEKLFF

V: TRBV6-1
J: TRBJ2-2
size: .
D: TRBD2
DNA: TGTGCCAGCAGTGAATCGAGCGGGGGGACCGGGGAGCTGTTTTTT
CDR3: CASSESSGGTGELFF

V: TRBV18
J: TRBJ2-1
size: .
D: .
DNA: TGTGCCAGCTCACCCCCTGGAGGGTACAATGAGCAGTTCTTC
CDR3: CASSPPGGYNEQFF

V: TRBV5-8
J: TRBJ2-2
size: once
D: .
DNA: TGTGCCAGCAGCTTACGAGGACGGGCAGGGGGGGAGCTGTTTTTT
CDR3: CASSLRGRAGGELFF

V: TRBV5-1
J: TRBJ1-1
size: .
D: .
DNA: TGCGCCAGCCACCGGGATACCATGAACACTGAAGCTTTCTTT
CDR3: CASHRDTMNTEAFF

V: TRBV5-8
J: TRBJ1-1
size: .
D: .
DNA: TGTGCCAGCAGTCCCAGGGTGCTCGCTGAAGCTTTCTTT
CDR3: CASSPRVLAEAFF

V: TRBV18
J: TRBJ2-3
size: once
D: TRBD2
DNA: TGTGTCAGCTCACCTGGGACTAGCGGGTGGACAGATACGCAGTATTTT
CDR3: CVSSPGTSGWTDTQYF

V: TRBV5-1
J: TRBJ2-7
size: .
D: .
DNA: TGCGCCAGCTCCTTATCCGGTTCCTCCTACGAGCAGTACTTC
CDR3: CASSLSGSSYEQYF

V: TRBV11-2
J: TRBJ2-7
size: .
D: .
DNA: TGTGCCAGCAGCTTAAGAGTCTTGGGCGGCAAGACTTACGAGCAGTACTTC
CDR3: CASSLRVLGGKTYEQYF

V: TRBV5-1
J: TRBJ1-4
size: .
D: .
DNA: TGCGCCAGCAGCTTGGTGGGGGGCATTGAAAAACTGTTTTTT
CDR3: CASSLVGGIEKLFF

V: TRBV19
J: TRBJ1-5
size: .
D: .
DNA: TGTGCCAGTAGTATCCCCGGGACACCGGATCAGCCCCAGCATTTT
CDR3: CASSIPGTPDQPQHF

V: TRBV19
J: TRBJ2-7
size: .
D: .
DNA: TGTGCCAGTAGTTCGGGACACCCCTACGAGCAGTACTTC
CDR3: CASSSGHPYEQYF